Listed below are T cell receptor beta chains from one sample, sequenced in a study of blood T cells in healthy people across ages. A single record per CDR3 protein comes from TCRdb applying MiXCR to the 5' RACE reads. This table holds approximately 1.5 million distinct CDR3 sequences, roughly a third found once. Sequencing was carried out using blood. The receptors shown here come from a young woman in good health. Both conserved end residues are part of each CDR3. The D gene is left open where the match is weak. Clone size is given for some rows only: seen once, a few or many times, or a class if the clone is expanded.

d_call	j_call	clone_size	v_call	cdr3_aa	cdr3_nt
TRBD2	TRBJ2-2	.	TRBV7-3	CASSLAGGGTAGELFF	TGTGCCAGCAGCTTAGCGGGAGGGGGAACCGCCGGGGAGCTGTTTTTT
TRBD2	TRBJ2-7	many	TRBV4-1	CASSRYSGHYEQYF	TGCGCCAGCAGCCGATATAGCGGGCATTACGAGCAGTACTTC
.	TRBJ2-6	.	TRBV7-6	CASSPATPGANVLTF	TGTGCCAGCAGCCCTGCAACGCCCGGGGCCAACGTCCTGACTTTC
TRBD2	TRBJ2-6	few	TRBV7-3	CASSARGGAISFVWANVLTF	TGTGCCAGCAGCGCTCGGGGGGGGGCCATATCATTCGTCTGGGCCAATGTCCTGACTTTC
.	TRBJ1-1	.	TRBV6-5	CASRTLRVPNTEAFF	TGTGCCAGCAGGACGCTGCGGGTGCCGAACACTGAAGCTTTCTTT
TRBD1	TRBJ2-1	few	TRBV7-9	CASSRRQGRFGEQFF	TGTGCCAGCAGCCGCCGACAGGGGCGGTTTGGTGAGCAGTTCTTC
TRBD2	TRBJ2-3	.	TRBV20-1	CSAQHSGGLAGRTDTQYF	TGCAGTGCCCAGCACTCCGGGGGACTAGCGGGACGCACAGATACGCAGTATTTT
.	TRBJ2-3	.	TRBV20-1	CSCSRALDGDTQYF	TGCAGCTGTTCTCGGGCCCTCGACGGGGATACGCAGTATTTT
TRBD2	TRBJ2-1	few	TRBV28	CASRPPGHFLAGDNEQFF	TGTGCCAGCAGACCACCGGGACACTTCCTAGCGGGAGACAATGAGCAGTTCTTC
.	TRBJ2-3	few	TRBV7-3	CASSLDQAASTDTQYF	TGTGCCAGCAGCTTAGACCAGGCGGCTAGCACAGATACGCAGTATTTT
.	TRBJ2-7	.	TRBV20-1	CSARDLAGYEQYF	TGCAGTGCTAGAGATCTGGCGGGCTACGAGCAGTACTTC
.	TRBJ2-3	few	TRBV14	CASSQVGAFGDTQYF	TGTGCCAGCAGCCAAGTTGGAGCGTTTGGAGATACGCAGTATTTT
TRBD2	TRBJ2-5	few	TRBV15	CATSRDWGTSGKETQYF	TGTGCCACCAGCAGAGATTGGGGGACTAGCGGTAAAGAGACCCAGTACTTC
.	TRBJ2-1	many	TRBV6-6	CASSYSVNEQFF	TGTGCCAGCAGTTACTCGGTCAATGAGCAGTTCTTC
.	TRBJ1-5	.	TRBV4-1	CASSQFGVPGPQHF	TGCGCCAGCAGCCAATTTGGGGTCCCAGGGCCCCAGCATTTT
.	TRBJ1-5	.	TRBV10-3	CAIGTDAGAREPQHF	TGTGCCATCGGTACCGATGCGGGGGCTAGGGAGCCCCAGCATTTT
.	TRBJ1-1	.	TRBV4-1	CASSRLPGQSHTETFF	TGCGCCAGCAGCCGACTACCGGGACAAAGTCACACTGAAACTTTCTTT
.	TRBJ1-6	.	TRBV2	CASSEGALDNSPLHF	TGTGCCAGCAGTGAAGGGGCTCTTGATAATTCACCCCTCCACTTT